This T cell receptor beta chain comes out of a study of cytomegalovirus exposure and HLA in healthy donors (dated by TCRdb to about 2017). Concerning the study at large: In an earlier analysis of 587 of the donors, 250 to 350 Gb of sequence data and 117 million unique TCR beta sequences from 150 million to 200 million T cells were reported. A separate validation cohort of some 130 different subjects was used in addition to the approximately 610-subject first cohort. HLA typing included class I and class II loci at four-digit resolution. The study aimed to test whether signatures of past pathogen exposure could be identified by cataloging public T cell receptors. Roughly five DR-DQ haplotypes were treated as single units for association and clustering because of strong linkage in the cohort. In the later analysis, no new phenotypic data were used to find candidate immune exposures; instead, reliance was placed on TCR beta sequences and their occurrence across donors. A later genetic analysis took genome-wide SNP genotypes for about 55% of the 666 donors and used that subset as a discovery cohort. An earlier analysis of several hundred of the donors applied high-throughput TCR beta sequencing to assess whether each TCR beta V gene segment acted as functional or pseudogenic. Across 398 genotyped donors of the cohort, an average of approximately 200,000 unique TCR beta nucleotide sequences per donor were sequenced, and 15% to 20% of those sequences were non-productive. Every discovery cohort repertoire had been produced on one sequencing platform. A later analysis re-examined previously published TCR beta repertoires from roughly 650 donors and added high-resolution HLA genotyping to investigate patterns of TCR occurrence. About 300 gigabases of sequencing data and approximately 80 million unique TCR sequences were included in an early release covering about 700 HLA-typed donors. Alongside the repertoire data, information on donor age, sex, ethnicity and CMV serostatus was compiled. Typing coverage varied by locus: roughly 620-640 donors for A, B, C, DRB1 and DQB1; 522 for DQA1; around 570 for DPA1; fewer than 480 for DPB1. To predict cytomegalovirus infection status, the study brought together high-throughput TCR immunosequencing, statistical association of individual TCRs with disease status, and machine learning. Among the roughly 410 genotyped donors, 75% to 90% belonged to the genetic ancestry cluster associated with self-reported Caucasian donors. The study profiled the T cell repertoires of more than 500 subjects by immunosequencing and related them to cytomegalovirus serostatus. General conclusions and limits of the study: A later analysis associated 15,000 to 20,000 TCR beta sequences with specific HLA alleles at a false discovery rate of 0.05. In a later analysis, most CMV-associated TCR beta chains were found to appear HLA-restricted, with HLA associations seemingly driven largely by CMV exposure. Correlated functional status among segregating V segments might reflect linkage disequilibrium, but an unknown experimental factor could not be ruled out. Strong co-occurrence of HLA alleles, especially DR and DQ, made assigning TCR associations to individual alleles difficult. A cluster of highly shared sequence variants was judged likely to represent a technical artifact of the sequencing pipeline. Across donors, most TCR sequences were observed very rarely, whereas some public TCRs were present in many individuals. In a later genetic analysis, a missense DCLRE1C variant was associated with V-gene and J-gene trimming of TCR beta chains, and the association was replicated in an independent cohort. Because counts were too low, roughly 18 rarely observed V segments, including chromosome 9 orphons, were left out of the earlier analysis of 500 to 750 of the donors. Presence/absence analyses assumed roughly uniform sequencing depth across donors, an assumption that may not hold. In an earlier analysis of some 640 of the donors, most TCR beta V segments were observed in productive rearrangements about 90% or about 30% of the time, broadly matching IMGT annotations. The classifier was reported to diagnose cytomegalovirus status with high specificity and sensitivity in both the original cohort and the validation cohort. The authors suggested that the approach could potentially be extended to other disease states and immunological phenotypes. In a later analysis, HLA-associated TCR beta chains showed more clonal expansion and lower generation probabilities than non-associated chains that were equally common. The study listed 164 TCR beta chains as associated with cytomegalovirus. In a later genetic analysis, fewer N-insertions in productive TCRs were reported among donors in an Asian-associated ancestry cluster than the approximately 630-donor mean. A few of the identified cytomegalovirus-associated TCR beta chains were confirmed in vitro to be specific for cytomegalovirus antigens. In a later analysis, several top co-occurrence clusters were reported to appear linked to parvovirus B19, influenza, CMV and Epstein-Barr virus. Immune exposure information for the cohort was limited to CMV serostatus. Because HLA typing was unavailable for some donors at each locus, only the typed subset was used in association tests. The cohort was sequenced for TCR beta chains only, and without alpha or paired-chain data the features that could be detected were limited. A further reported finding was that TCR beta sequences accurately predicted the HLA-A and HLA-B alleles for most subjects in the first cohort. In a later analysis, TCR association rates were found to vary across HLA loci, with the most associated TCRs seen for DRB1 alleles and the fewest for HLA-C alleles.

Library generation was performed with the immunoSEQ multiplex PCR assay. A mixture of 60 forward primers for TCR Vbeta segments and 13 reverse primers for TCR Jbeta segments was used in the multiplex PCR. Amplification of the CDR3 region of rearranged TCR beta genes was performed with a multiplex PCR assay on genomic DNA. The Illumina HiSeq System was used to sequence the amplified TCR beta libraries as 87-base-pair reads. In the source study's methods: Across the 700 or so repertoires, a later analysis counted roughly 84 million unique TCR beta chains, roughly 11 million of which were shared by at least two donors. To remove PCR and sequencing errors, raw reads were error-corrected and collapsed into unique sequences using a nearest-neighbor algorithm that merged closely related sequences. CDR3 sequences were aligned to IMGT reference sequences to assign V, D and J gene segments. Each retained sequence needed at least a six-nucleotide match to both a V gene segment and a J gene segment. Rearrangements were called productive when the CDR3 lacked stop codons and stayed in frame with V and J; all others were non-productive. Following IMGT convention, CDR3 was defined as the stretch from the second conserved V-encoded cysteine to the conserved J-encoded phenylalanine. In an earlier analysis of more than 550 of the donors, sequences lacking an unambiguous match to a single V gene segment were excluded. An earlier analysis of a few hundred of the donors classified V segments as functional when productive rearrangements were above 56.7% and as segregating when the standard deviation between donors was above 5%. A statistical classification framework was developed to diagnose cytomegalovirus status using the catalog of TCR beta chain sequences. In a later analysis, TCR nucleotide sequences were compared against IMGT/GENE-DB human TR gene sequences so that V and J genes could be assigned. The TCRdist pipeline was used in a later analysis to assign CDR3 sequences and most-parsimonious VDJ recombination scenarios. In a later analysis, each TCR beta chain was defined by its CDR3 amino acid sequence together with its V-gene family, and reads lacking a unique V-gene family were excluded. To address suspected cross-contamination and a sequencing artifact, a later analysis removed 450 to 700 highly shared, low-generation-probability nucleotide sequences. A later analysis calculated a clonal expansion index for each public chain from normalized within-repertoire ranks of inferred template counts. In a later analysis, generation probabilities were computed with a VDJ recombination model fitted to out-of-frame rearrangements, and the resulting probabilities were checked against IGoR. A later analysis scored TCR-TCR, TCR-HLA and TCR-CMV co-occurrence with hypergeometric tests, applying a repertoire-size bias correction to TCR pairs. In a later analysis, false discovery rates were estimated by permuting HLA or CMV assignments 20 times. In a later analysis, co-occurring TCRs were grouped using DBSCAN, and TCRdist sequence similarity was added for clustering within HLA-allele-positive subsets. Co-occurrence clustering excluded repertoires with fewer than 30,000 or more than 120,000 public chains, plus five with anomalous nucleotide sharing. Sourced from immuneACCESS, this table was stored by TCRdb with only in-frame sequences that have V and J called. A share of the clones is absent; for the studies checked, an unresolved V gene accounts for under half, and the remainder has no known explanation. D and trimming come from the DNA, and the V and J calls and clone size come from that table. A total of approximately 180,000 clones appear in this sample, around 84% of them only once. The ten most abundant clones make up 1.5% to 2% of the sample.

The cohort consisted of 600 to 750 healthy bone marrow donors. At the time of sampling, every cohort member was nominally healthy, though immune exposures that went unrecorded were likely present. The donor was CMV seronegative and belonged to the group of 350 or so seronegative cohort members. Every donor gave a peripheral blood sample, and the peripheral blood mononuclear cells from that sample were used for TCR beta sequencing. Genomic DNA was extracted from the blood cell samples with the Qiagen DNeasy Blood Extraction Kit. Concerning this clone: Its target antigen remains unknown. Per-nucleotide qualities are absent, and no much larger clonotype sits a single base away.

The clonotype was recovered from a woman aged 18-35 years in good health and CMV-seronegative. Sequencing input: PBMCs.

The CDR3 protein is CAISGGGSGETQYF. The DNA sequence reads TGTGCCATCTCGGGGGGGGGTTCGGGTGAGACCCAGTACTTC. The V gene is TRBV10-3 and the J gene is TRBJ2-5; 8 nucleotides in the junction match TRBD2. Here V drops 8 bases and J drops 5 bases, and the junction holds 10 bases not matched to any gene. The germline V gene provides CDR1 ENHRY and CDR2 SYGVKD. The CDR3 measures 14 amino acids from cysteine to phenylalanine. This entry keeps only the CDR3 DNA: 42 bases, framed from base 1.